This is a list of T cell receptor beta chains from one sample in a study of blood T cell repertoires in COVID-19. Data came from immunoSEQ multiplex PCR; TCRdb stores just in-frame clones and leaves some out. The sample has more than 200,000 clones, roughly 84% seen once. Material: PBMCs or T cells enriched from blood (not recorded which). The receptors here all came from a man under 40 in a cohort exposed to, infected with or recovered from COVID-19 (not recorded which). Each CDR3 is given with its conserved first and last residue. The D gene is left open where the match is weak. Part of the rows lack a size; the others show once, few, many or a class for expanded clones.

.	TRBJ2-2	TRBD2	TRBV27	TGTGCCAGCAGTTTATCGGCTAGCGGGAGGAGGGTCGGGGAGCTGTTTTTT	CASSLSASGRRVGELFF
.	TRBJ2-7	.	TRBV21-1	TGTGCCAGCAGCAAGCACAGGGCAAATGACACCTACGAGCAGTACTTC	CASSKHRANDTYEQYF
.	TRBJ1-1	.	TRBV28	TGTGCCAGCAGAGGGGGGGGGCATTCTGCTGAAGCTTTCTTT	CASRGGGHSAEAFF
.	TRBJ2-4	TRBD1	TRBV28	TGTGCCAGCAGTTCAGACCGGGACAGGGGGCGGCACATTCAGTACTTC	CASSSDRDRGRHIQYF
once	TRBJ2-5	.	TRBV7-9	TGTGCCAGCAGCTTACCCGTATGGGGGGAAGAGACCCAGTACTTC	CASSLPVWGEETQYF
.	TRBJ2-2	.	TRBV5-4	TGTGCCAGCACCTCTAGCGCGAACACCGGGGAGCTGTTTTTT	CASTSSANTGELFF
.	TRBJ2-2	TRBD1	TRBV28	TGTGCCACCCTGGACAGGGGAACCAGGACCGGGGAGCTGTTTTTT	CATLDRGTRTGELFF
.	TRBJ1-1	.	TRBV27	TGTGCCAGCAGTTTGGGTCCCCCTAAGACGGGGACTGAAGCTTTCTTT	CASSLGPPKTGTEAFF
large	TRBJ2-1	TRBD1	TRBV28	TGTGCCAGCAGTTTTGAGCAGGGGGCGGGATTTGATGAGCAGTTCTTC	CASSFEQGAGFDEQFF
.	TRBJ2-7	TRBD2	TRBV27	TGTGCCAGCAGTTTGGGGGGGGATTCTAAGCAGTACTTC	CASSLGGDSKQYF
.	TRBJ1-5	TRBD1	TRBV18	TGTGCCAGCTCACCAGGGACAGGGGAGCCCCAGCATTTT	CASSPGTGEPQHF
.	TRBJ1-1	.	TRBV5-1	TGCGCCAGCAGCCTGGACTCCGGGGGGGCAGGATCTGAAGCTTTCTTT	CASSLDSGGAGSEAFF